These 28 T cell receptor beta chains share one sample of origin, sequenced in a study of T-cell memory formation after mild COVID-19. Via MiXCR, TCRdb re-called the 5' RACE reads, giving one row per CDR3 protein. The sample includes 450,000 or so distinct CDR3 sequences, roughly 25% of them seen just once. The specimen was PBMCs or a T cell subset sorted from them (not recorded which). Receptor source: an adult woman who had mild COVID-19 (a few samples of this study predate the infection). Cell type and time point are not known.

This chain joins TRBV19 and TRBJ2-6; no clear D. The ends were cut back, 6 bases at V and 9 bases at J, with 12 bases in the middle. The CDR3 length is 13 residues. The germline gives CDR1 LNHDA, CDR2 SQIVND (reference sequence). The CDR3 reads CASSGPPVNVLTF. CDR3 coding DNA: TGTGCCAGTAGCGGTCCCCCGGTCAACGTCCTGACTTTC. Filled out from reference TRBV19 and TRBJ2-6, the complete variable domain reads DGGITQSPKYLFRKEGQNVTLSCEQNLNHDAMYWYRQDPGQGLRLIYYSQIVNDFQKGDIAEGYSVSREKKESFPLTVTSAQKNPTAFYLCASSGPPVNVLTFGAGSRLTVL.

This chain links TRBV19 with TRBJ1-5, with 11 positions matching TRBD1. Germline CDR1 reads LNHDA; CDR2 reads SQIVND (reference sequence). The CDR3 consists of 16 residues. With 8 bases clipped from V and 0 bases from J, the junction kept 6 bases outside the gene matches. The CDR3 spells CASGTGGVHSNQPQHF. The CDR3 bases are TGTGCCAGTGGGACAGGGGGGGTCCATAGCAATCAGCCCCAGCATTTT.

The V gene is TRBV6-2 or TRBV6-3, the J gene TRBJ2-1; D call uncertain. The CDR3 sequence is 14 residues long. CDR1 is MNHEY, CDR2 SVGEGT, per germline. V lost 2 bases and J lost 6, with 11 bases in between. The chain's CDR3 is CASSYVGLPNEQFF. Here the CDR3 DNA reads TGTGCCAGCAGTTACGTAGGGTTGCCCAATGAGCAGTTCTTC.

This clonotype turned up a few times. The chain employs TRBV29-1 and TRBJ2-1; D possibly matches TRBD1 or TRBD2 (5 bases each). The CDR3 spans 15 residues. Germline assignment: CDR1 SQVTM and CDR2 ANQGSEA. V was trimmed by 3 bases and J by 0 bases, leaving 12 bases between them. In DNA, the CDR3 is TGCAGCGTTGATCTTTTGGGGGACTCCTACAATGAGCAGTTCTTC. Translated: CSVDLLGDSYNEQFF.

The CDR3 DNA reads TGTGCCAGCAGCGCTTCTACTGAAGCTTTCTTT. Amino acids: CASSASTEAFF. V is TRBV5-4 and J is TRBJ1-1, with unresolved D. V was pared by 4 bases and J by 5 bases, with 6 bases between. CDR1 is SGHNT and CDR2 is YYREEE in the germline V gene (reference sequence). This CDR3 comprises 11 residues.

This clonotype was seen a handful of times. This chain uses TRBV9 with TRBJ2-1, with D possibly TRBD2 on 6 matching bases. The CDR3 spans 17 residues. V was pared by 2 bases and J by 0 bases, with 15 bases between. CDR1 SGDLS and CDR2 YYNGEE come from the germline V gene. This CDR3 reads CASSVSRTTDSYNEQFF. As DNA, the CDR3 is TGTGCCAGCAGCGTTTCTAGGACTACCGACTCCTACAATGAGCAGTTCTTC.

The chain employs TRBV14 and TRBJ2-7; no clear D gene. The germline V gene encodes CDR1 SGHDN and CDR2 FVKESK. The CDR3 length is 11 residues. With 4 bases removed from V and 6 bases from J, the gap between germline ends came to 7 bases. CDR3 loop: CASSPGREQYF. For the CDR3, the DNA is TGTGCCAGCAGCCCCGGGCGCGAGCAGTACTTC.

This chain uses TRBV4-1 with TRBJ2-2; 11 positions match TRBD1. The CDR3 is 15 amino acids. The germline V gene has CDR1 MGHRA and CDR2 YSYEKL. Trimming removed 4 bases from V and 7 bases from J; junction bases left unmatched: 5. The CDR3 region is CASSRGQGVVGELFF. The CDR3 region has the DNA TGCGCCAGCAGCCGGGGACAGGGGGTGGTCGGGGAGCTGTTTTTT.

A few counts support this clonotype. The genes are TRBV29-1 and TRBJ2-7, with D perhaps TRBD1 (7 bases). The CDR3 is 15 residues long. The V gene's germline CDR1 is SQVTM and CDR2 ANQGSEA. Trimming cost V 6 bases and J 4 bases, with 22 bases left between them. For the CDR3, the DNA is TGCAGCGTGCGGAGAAGGGGGGACAGCTTATACGAGCAGTACTTC. Its translation: CSVRRRGDSLYEQYF.

This clonotype has only a few counts. The rearrangement links TRBV6-2 or TRBV6-3 to TRBJ2-7, with TRBD1 identical over 7 bases. The CDR3 is 14 residues long. V lost 6 bases to trimming and J lost 2 bases; unmatched junction nucleotides: 7. Germline-derived CDR1 and CDR2 are MNHEY and SVGEGT. CDR3 nucleotide sequence: TGTGCCAGCAGGCCGGATGGGACAGCCTACGAGCAGTACTTC. It specifies CASRPDGTAYEQYF.

The rearrangement joins TRBV19 to TRBJ1-4; TRBD1 aligns across 10 bases. After removal of 2 bases from V and 11 bases from J, the junction contained 8 bases not matched to a gene. Looked up from germline, CDR1 is LNHDA and CDR2 is SQIVND (reference sequence). CDR3 size: 15 residues. The CDR3 DNA sequence: TGTGCCAGTAGTATAACCGGGACAGGGGATCAGAAACTGTTTTTT. Residues: CASSITGTGDQKLFF.

The gene calls are TRBV5-5 and TRBJ2-7, with 7 bases aligning to TRBD2. J gave up 3 bases and V 0 bases, and 9 bases lay outside the gene matches. The CDR3 length is 16 residues. Germline V lookup: CDR1 SGHKS, CDR2 YYEKEE (reference sequence). The CDR3 coding sequence is TGTGCCAGCAGCTTGGATCTTCGACTAGCCATCTACGAGCAGTACTTC. Translation: CASSLDLRLAIYEQYF.

This chain links TRBV7-2 with TRBJ1-2; TRBD1 matches at 10 bases. Germline V gene lookup returns CDR1 SGHTA and CDR2 FQGNSA. Trimming removed 5 bases from V and 7 bases from J; junction bases left unmatched: 7. The CDR3 sequence is 14 residues long. This CDR3 is CASSLVGTGVGYTF. The CDR3 nucleotides read TGTGCCAGCAGCCTTGTCGGGACAGGGGTTGGCTACACCTTC.

In its sample, this clonotype was seen a few times. The chain employs TRBV10-3 and TRBJ1-2, with TRBD1 identical over 8 bases. The CDR3 sequence is 19 residues long. Germline V gives CDR1 ENHRY, CDR2 SYGVKD. V trimming: 4 bases; J trimming: 0 bases; junction bases outside the gene matches: 16. The CDR3 nucleotides are TGTGCCATCAGTGGGGGCTTAGGGACAGGCCCCGGAGCTAACTATGGCTACACCTTC. Protein product: CAISGGLGTGPGANYGYTF.

The chain combines TRBV5-4 with TRBJ2-2, with 7 bases that match TRBD1. Trimming cost V 6 bases and J 5 bases; bases outside gene matches: 4. Germline V gene sequence: CDR1 SGHNT, CDR2 YYREEE (reference sequence). The CDR3 sequence is 13 residues long. The CDR3 loop is CASIKQGTGELFF. The CDR3 coding sequence is TGTGCCAGCATAAAACAGGGGACCGGGGAGCTGTTTTTT.

This clonotype was found a few times. V gene TRBV12-3 or TRBV12-4 combines with J gene TRBJ2-7; maybe TRBD2 (5 bases). V lost 1 base, J lost 6 bases, and 13 bases lay in between. This CDR3 is built from 14 residues. The CDR3 region has the DNA TGTGCCAGCAGTTTAGTTGGAGGAGGTCTCGAGCAGTACTTC. Translation: CASSLVGGGLEQYF.

The chain combines TRBV5-1 with TRBJ1-2, with 7 bases that match TRBD1. Germline V gene data show CDR1 as SGHRS and CDR2 as YFSETQ. This CDR3 spans 14 amino acids. Trimming at V came to 0 bases and at J to 4 bases, leaving 3 bases not matched to a gene. The CDR3 nucleotides are TGCGCCAGCAGCTTGGGACAGGGTATCTATGGCTACACCTTC. This sequence encodes CASSLGQGIYGYTF.

The chain links TRBV5-1 to TRBJ2-6; no clear D. Germline V gives CDR1 SGHRS, CDR2 YFSETQ. The CDR3 covers 15 residues. Trimming stripped 0 bases from V and 2 bases from J, with 6 bases between. The CDR3 region is CASSLGQAGANVLTF. In DNA form, the CDR3 reads TGCGCCAGCAGCTTGGGCCAGGCTGGGGCCAACGTCCTGACTTTC.

This clonotype was seen a handful of times. The chain uses TRBV7-2 and TRBJ2-3; D may correspond to TRBD1 or TRBD2 (6 bases each). From germline, CDR1 is SGHTA and CDR2 FQGNSA. Trimming removed 1 base at V and 3 bases at J, with 11 bases between. CDR3 size: 15 residues. The CDR3 loop reads CASSLDRGQTDTQYF. DNA for the CDR3: TGTGCCAGCAGCTTAGACCGGGGGCAGACAGATACGCAGTATTTT.

This chain connects TRBV7-9 to TRBJ2-7, with 9 bases matching TRBD1. V shed 5 bases and J 5 bases; nucleotides not matched to a gene: 7. This CDR3 contains 14 residues. CDR1 and CDR2 from the germline V gene are SEHNR and FQNEAQ (reference sequence). CDR3 bases: TGTGCCAGCAGCCCAGGACAGGGGATCAACGAGCAGTACTTC. Translation gives CASSPGQGINEQYF.

The chain recombines TRBV7-9 with TRBJ1-1; TRBD1 is a possible D gene (5 bases). CDR3 size: 18 residues. Germline CDR1 SEHNR, CDR2 FQNEAQ (reference sequence). The V and J ends lost 2 bases and 3 bases respectively, with 22 bases between them. In DNA, the CDR3 is TGTGCCAGCAGCTTACTACCGCGGGGAGGCAGGGTGGACACTGAAGCTTTCTTT. It codes for CASSLLPRGGRVDTEAFF.

J is TRBJ1-6 and V is TRBV2; D unresolved. This CDR3 region has 15 residues. The germline V gene encodes CDR1 SNHLY and CDR2 FYNNEI. V shed 4 bases and J shed 7 bases, with 14 bases lying between them. This CDR3 is CASSGGGLGNSPLHF. Written as DNA, the CDR3 is TGTGCCAGCAGTGGAGGAGGGCTCGGGAATTCACCCCTCCACTTT.

This clonotype was observed a few times. This chain joins TRBV4-3 and TRBJ2-3, with 8 bases that match TRBD1. CDR3 length equals 17 residues. CDR1 is LGHNA, CDR2 YSLEER, per germline. After removal of 0 bases from V and 2 bases from J, the junction contained 7 bases not matched to a gene. For the CDR3, the DNA is TGCGCCAGCAGCCAAGATCGGGCAGGGGGCCCCACAGATACGCAGTATTTT. Amino acid sequence: CASSQDRAGGPTDTQYF.

The chain combines TRBV5-5 with TRBJ1-3, with D perhaps matching TRBD1 (5 bases). The length of the CDR3 is 15 residues. Deletions cut 2 bases from V and 0 bases from J, with 9 bases between. CDR1 SGHKS and CDR2 YYEKEE come from the germline V gene (reference sequence). CDR3 nucleotide sequence: TGTGCCAGCAGCTTTGGGGGTAGCTCTGGAAACACCATATATTTT. It specifies CASSFGGSSGNTIYF.

The rearrangement uses TRBV7-2 and TRBJ1-2; 7 bases map to TRBD1. This CDR3 comprises 14 residues. The trim removed 7 bases at V and 7 bases at J, leaving 12 bases unmatched. Germline loops: CDR1 SGHTA, CDR2 FQGNSA. CDR3 loop: CASTTFSQGPGYTF. The CDR3 nucleotides read TGTGCCAGCACCACTTTCTCACAGGGGCCTGGCTACACCTTC.

This clonotype has just one count. This chain joins TRBV6-5 and TRBJ2-3, with TRBD2 as a possible D gene (5 bases). This CDR3 is 12 amino acids long. Per the germline V gene, CDR1 is MNHEY and CDR2 is SVGAGI. V lost 0 bases, J lost 10 bases, and 8 bases lay in between. The CDR3 region is CASSYSRGPQYF. The CDR3, as DNA: TGTGCCAGCAGTTACTCGAGAGGGCCGCAGTATTTT.

The chain carries TRBV7-3 and TRBJ2-3; D may be TRBD2 (6 bases). The V gene's germline CDR1 is SGHTA and CDR2 FQGTGA. Trimming took 1 base from V and 5 from J, leaving 10 bases between them. CDR3 length equals 14 residues. CDR3 amino acids: CASSLMTGVDTQYF. The CDR3 DNA is TGTGCCAGCAGCTTAATGACGGGGGTAGATACGCAGTATTTT.

Only a few counts were recorded for this clonotype. The chain has TRBV4-1 and TRBJ1-6; possible D gene TRBD1, 6 bases. V was shortened by 1 base and J by 5 bases, with 12 bases between the two germline ends. Per the germline V gene, CDR1 is MGHRA and CDR2 is YSYEKL. The CDR3 runs to 16 residues. The CDR3 protein is CASSQVGQKNNSPLHF. For the CDR3, the DNA is TGCGCCAGCAGCCAAGTAGGACAGAAAAATAATTCACCCCTCCACTTT.